The 27 T cell receptor beta chains below were found in one sample sequenced in a study of shared clonotypes between healthy human individuals. The repertoire was sequenced with immunoSEQ multiplex PCR; TCRdb's copy has only in-frame clones and lacks some. The table records nearly 2 million clones, roughly 94% of them present only once. Terminally differentiated effector memory CD45RA+ cells were excluded by CCR7 positive selection of CD45RO-negative cells. The specimen sequenced was naive CD8+ T cells sorted from blood. Source of these receptors: a man aged 18 to 29 in good health.

This clone appeared once. Additional DNA sequences in this sample encode the identical CDR3. The chain couples TRBV6-5 to TRBJ2-1, with 14 bases that match TRBD2. CDR1 and CDR2 (germline): MNHEY, SVGAGI. CDR3 length: 16 amino acids. The junction had 3 bases not matched to a gene; V was cut back by 2 bases and J by 6 bases. The CDR3, as DNA: TGTGCCAGCAGTTACGGGACTAGCGGGGGAATCAATGAGCAGTTCTTC. This sequence encodes CASSYGTSGGINEQFF.

The chain is built from TRBV9 and TRBJ1-1; D is perhaps TRBD1 (6 bases). Germline V gene data show CDR1 as SGDLS and CDR2 as YYNGEE. The V and J ends lost 0 bases and 4 bases respectively, with 13 bases between them. This CDR3 has 15 amino acids. This chain's CDR3 is CASSVEGGSGTEAFF. CDR3 in DNA: TGTGCCAGCAGCGTAGAGGGGGGTTCTGGCACTGAAGCTTTCTTT.

The V and J genes are TRBV9 and TRBJ2-5, with D maybe TRBD2 (5 bases). CDR1 is SGDLS, CDR2 YYNGEE, per germline. Trimming stripped 4 bases from V and 0 bases from J, with 10 bases between. The CDR3 loop spans 14 amino acids. CDR3 bases: TGTGCCAGCAGCTCCCGGACTGACCAAGAGACCCAGTACTTC. It is translated as CASSSRTDQETQYF.

The chain carries TRBV6-4 and TRBJ1-2; the D is unclear. The germline V gene encodes CDR1 MRHNA and CDR2 SNTAGT. The CDR3 runs 14 residues. Trimming removed 0 bases at V and 4 bases at J, with 9 bases between. The CDR3 region has the DNA TGTGCCAGCAGTGACTCTGCGGACCCCTATGGCTACACCTTC. It codes for CASSDSADPYGYTF.

V is TRBV10-1 and J is TRBJ2-1; the match to TRBD2 covers 16 bases. Trimming at V came to 0 bases and at J to 0 bases, leaving 2 bases not matched to a gene. The germline gives CDR1 WNHNN, CDR2 SYGVQD (reference sequence). This CDR3 has 19 amino acids. The CDR3 reads CASSESGLAGGGSYNEQFF. Here the CDR3 DNA reads TGCGCCAGCAGTGAGTCGGGACTAGCGGGAGGGGGCTCCTACAATGAGCAGTTCTTC.

The J gene is TRBJ2-7, the V gene TRBV4-3, with TRBD2 identical over 12 bases. The CDR3 length is 14 residues. Germline lookup yields CDR1 LGHNA and CDR2 YSLEER. Trimming at V came to 4 bases and at J to 3 bases, leaving 1 base not matched to a gene. CDR3 in amino acids: CASSPSGRGYEQYF. The DNA of the CDR3 is TGCGCCAGCAGCCCTAGCGGGAGGGGCTACGAGCAGTACTTC.

This rearrangement joins TRBV6-5 to TRBJ2-7; possibly TRBD1 for D (6 bases). CDR3 length: 14 amino acids. Trimming took 0 bases from V and 4 from J, leaving 10 bases between them. Germline V gene sequence: CDR1 MNHEY, CDR2 SVGAGI. CDR3 region: CASSYSSGQYEQYF. CDR3 DNA: TGTGCCAGCAGTTACTCGTCGGGACAATACGAGCAGTACTTC.

Notes on this clone: The same CDR3 is also encoded by other DNA sequences in this sample. The rearrangement links TRBV19 to TRBJ2-3; D gene unclear. The V end was cut by 3 bases, the J end by 6 bases, with 4 bases between. Per germline, CDR1 LNHDA and CDR2 SQIVND (reference sequence). This CDR3 is 11 amino acids long. The CDR3 DNA sequence: TGTGCCAGTAGTATCGGGGATACGCAGTATTTT. It is translated as CASSIGDTQYF.

The V call is TRBV27, the J call TRBJ1-2; a possible D gene is TRBD1 (6 bases). The V gene's germline CDR1 is MNHEY and CDR2 SMNVEV (reference sequence). This CDR3 is built from 16 residues. Trimming stripped 5 bases from V and 0 bases from J, with 16 bases between. Written as DNA, the CDR3 is TGTGCCAGCAGTCCCGTGACAGGAGCAGCTAACTATGGCTACACCTTC. Amino acid sequence: CASSPVTGAANYGYTF.

In the case of this clone: Within the sample, other DNA sequences also encode this same CDR3. The chain joins TRBV5-4 to TRBJ2-7; D is possibly TRBD1 or TRBD2 (5 bases each). The CDR3 length is 13 residues. Trimming stripped 3 bases from V and 0 bases from J, with 7 bases between. The V gene's germline CDR1 is SGHNT and CDR2 YYREEE (reference sequence). Here the CDR3 reads CASSSGPSYEQYF. CDR3 nucleotide sequence: TGTGCCAGCAGCTCGGGGCCCTCCTACGAGCAGTACTTC.

CDR3 sequence reads: CASSPLGGKGSGANVLTF. Written as DNA, the CDR3 is TGTGCCAGCAGCCCCTTAGGGGGGAAAGGTTCTGGGGCCAACGTCCTGACTTTC. This chain connects TRBV7-8 to TRBJ2-6, with D perhaps matching TRBD1 or TRBD2 (6 bases each). CDR1 and CDR2 (germline): SGHVS, FQNEAQ. CDR3 length: 18 residues. V lost 5 bases and J 1 base, leaving 18 bases between the germline ends.

This sequence joins TRBV5-6 and TRBJ2-5; possibly TRBD2 for D (6 bases). CDR1 SGHDT and CDR2 YYEEEE come from the germline V gene. V lost 7 bases to trimming and J lost 2 bases, with 15 bases between them. The CDR3 is 14 residues long. In DNA, the CDR3 is TGTGCCAGCCGACCTGGGACTTCACAAGAGACCCAGTACTTC. It yields the protein CASRPGTSQETQYF.

The gene calls are TRBV7-9 and TRBJ1-1; perhaps TRBD1 as D (5 bases). The V gene's germline CDR1 is SEHNR and CDR2 FQNEAQ (reference sequence). The CDR3 is made up of 15 amino acids. Trimming took 9 bases from V and 3 from J, leaving 20 bases between them. CDR3 amino acids: CASQNAGVRDTEAFF. CDR3 bases: TGTGCCAGTCAAAACGCGGGGGTAAGGGACACTGAAGCTTTCTTT.

The chain couples TRBV30 to TRBJ2-1, with 12 bases aligning to TRBD2. Germline V CDR1 and CDR2: GTSNPN, SVGIG (reference sequence). There are 11 residues in the CDR3. CDR3 residues: CGLAGANEQFF. As DNA, the CDR3 is TGTGGACTAGCGGGAGCAAATGAGCAGTTCTTC.

The chain links TRBV2 to TRBJ2-7, with D possibly being TRBD1 (6 bases). The CDR3 sequence is 13 residues long. V was cut by 4 bases and J by 6 bases, with 13 bases left in between. Germline CDR1 SNHLY, CDR2 FYNNEI. For the CDR3, the DNA is TGTGCCAGCAGTGGGGGGCCCTACCTCGAGCAGTACTTC. It encodes CASSGGPYLEQYF.

This chain connects TRBV28 to TRBJ1-1; a possible D gene is TRBD1 (5 bases). The ends were cut back, 3 bases at V and 7 bases at J, with 21 bases in the middle. The germline gives CDR1 MDHEN, CDR2 SYDVKM. This CDR3 comprises 16 residues. This CDR3 is CASSFGTRLRWGEAFF. The CDR3 region has the DNA TGTGCCAGCAGTTTTGGGACTAGGTTAAGGTGGGGTGAAGCTTTCTTT.

V and J are TRBV10-2 and TRBJ2-1; either TRBD1 or TRBD2 may supply D (5 bases each). CDR3 size: 15 residues. Trimming left V 4 bases short and J 8 bases short, with 18 bases between. Germline CDR1 reads WSHSY; CDR2 reads SAAADI. The DNA of the CDR3 is TGCGCCAGCAGTGTAGGGGCGGGTCTCGGGGATGAGCAGTTCTTC. Its protein is CASSVGAGLGDEQFF.

A note on this clone: In the same sample, other DNA sequences code for this CDR3. V is TRBV4-3 and J is TRBJ2-7; the match to TRBD1 covers 8 bases. This CDR3 spans 14 amino acids. Per germline, CDR1 LGHNA and CDR2 YSLEER. Germline trimming cut 4 bases from V and 4 bases from J; bases unmatched to any gene: 6. The CDR3 nucleotides are TGCGCCAGCAGCCCGGGGACAGGAGGGTACGAGCAGTACTTC. Residues: CASSPGTGGYEQYF.

With respect to this clone: Other nucleotide sequences from this sample produce the same CDR3. The V call is TRBV7-9, the J call TRBJ1-1, with D possibly matching TRBD1 (5 bases). Between the trimmed V and J ends, which lost 2 bases and 3 bases, there was a span of 10 bases. The CDR3 is 14 residues long. From germline, CDR1 is SEHNR and CDR2 FQNEAQ (reference sequence). The CDR3 reads CASSLRGVDTEAFF. The CDR3 coding sequence is TGTGCCAGCAGCTTAAGGGGCGTAGACACTGAAGCTTTCTTT. The entire variable domain, with the rest obtained from reference TRBV7-9 and TRBJ1-1, is as follows: DTGVSQNPRHKITKRGQNVTFRCDPISEHNRLYWYRQTLGQGPEFLTYFQNEAQLEKSRLLSDRFSAERPKGSFSTLEIQRTEQGDSAMYLCASSLRGVDTEAFFGQGTRLTVV.

About this clone: Other nucleotide sequences from this sample produce the same CDR3. The chain combines TRBV7-6 with TRBJ1-1; the D is unclear. This CDR3 has 13 residues. V was pared by 5 bases and J by 2 bases, with 9 bases between. Germline V CDR1 and CDR2: SGHVS, FNYEAQ. CDR3 sequence (DNA): TGTGCCAGCAGCCTCGGACGAAACACTGAAGCTTTCTTT. This translates into CASSLGRNTEAFF.

The chain recombines TRBV6-5 with TRBJ2-2, with 7 bases aligning to TRBD1. The CDR3 runs to 15 residues. Germline CDR1 and CDR2: MNHEY and SVGAGI. V was clipped by 10 bases and J by 1 base; unmatched bases: 9. Here the CDR3 reads CAISPTGENTGELFF. Written as DNA, the CDR3 is TGTGCCATCTCCCCAACAGGGGAGAACACCGGGGAGCTGTTTTTT.

V gene TRBV13 combines with J gene TRBJ1-1; 8 bases line up with TRBD1. The CDR3 is 14 residues long. Germline-derived CDR1 and CDR2 are PRHDT and FYEKMQ (reference sequence). Trimming took 2 bases from V and 4 from J; bases not matched to a gene: 3. The CDR3 region has the DNA TGTGCCAGCAGCTTACCGACAGGGGCCACTGAAGCTTTCTTT. Translating it yields CASSLPTGATEAFF.

The chain uses TRBV10-1 and TRBJ2-5; D ambiguous. V was shortened by 6 bases and J by 4 bases, with 12 bases between the two germline ends. The CDR3 has 13 amino acids. The germline V gene has CDR1 WNHNN and CDR2 SYGVQD (reference sequence). CDR3 coding DNA: TGCGCCAGCAGCGCGACCTTGGGAGAGACCCAGTACTTC. Its protein is CASSATLGETQYF.

V is TRBV4-1 and J is TRBJ2-3; TRBD2 matches at 7 bases. From germline, CDR1 is MGHRA and CDR2 YSYEKL. The CDR3 runs to 17 residues. The V gene end was trimmed by 0 bases and the J gene end by 6 bases; junction bases not matched to a gene: 12. Here the CDR3 reads CASSQDGPRTSRDTQYF. For the CDR3, the DNA is TGCGCCAGCAGCCAAGATGGCCCGAGGACTAGTCGCGATACGCAGTATTTT.

The chain carries TRBV11-2 and TRBJ1-1; perhaps TRBD1 as D (5 bases). The germline CDR1 and CDR2 sequences are SGHAT and FQNNGV. There are 15 residues in the CDR3. Deletions cut 1 base from V and 4 bases from J, with 13 bases between. The CDR3 loop is CASSLGAGQATEAFF. The CDR3, as DNA: TGTGCCAGCAGCTTAGGGGCAGGGCAGGCCACTGAAGCTTTCTTT.

Note on this clone: Other DNA sequences in this specimen translate into the identical CDR3. This chain uses TRBV5-1 with TRBJ2-2; D gene uncertain. CDR3 length: 13 residues. The germline V gene has CDR1 SGHRS and CDR2 YFSETQ. The germline V and J ends were trimmed by 0 bases and 5 bases, with 5 bases remaining between them. The CDR3 sequence is CASSLGGTGELFF. The CDR3, as DNA: TGCGCCAGCAGCTTGGGGGGTACCGGGGAGCTGTTTTTT.

This clone was seen a single time. The V call is TRBV21-1, the J call TRBJ2-7; TRBD1 is the table's D call and was not checked against the DNA. TRBV21-1 is a listed pseudogene. CDR3 length equals 15 residues. This CDR3 is CASSLGQYLPYEQYF. The CDR3 bases are TGTGCCAGCAGCCTGGGACAATACTTACCCTACGAGCAGTACTTC.